The entry below describes one T cell receptor (beta chain). Looked up from germline, CDR1 is MDHEN and CDR2 is SYDVKM. V was trimmed by 3 bases and J by 2 bases, leaving 14 bases between them. The CDR3 has 15 amino acids. This record belongs to a study of blood T cell repertoires in COVID-19. At the level of the study: Sample material is recorded as cDNA or gDNA derived from T cells, B-cell-depleted T cells, or PBMCs.

Clones were sequenced by immunoSEQ multiplex PCR, and TCRdb holds only the in-frame ones, with some missing. The sample lists approximately 220,000 clones; 70% to 90% were seen once. The chain uses TRBV28 and TRBJ2-7; D not certain. The sequencing sample was made of peripheral blood. The source is a man aged 50 to 60 who had recovered from COVID-19. CDR3 in amino acids: CASSFHRDFPYEQYF. The CDR3 region has the DNA TGTGCCAGCAGTTTCCACCGAGACTTTCCCTACGAGCAGTACTTC.